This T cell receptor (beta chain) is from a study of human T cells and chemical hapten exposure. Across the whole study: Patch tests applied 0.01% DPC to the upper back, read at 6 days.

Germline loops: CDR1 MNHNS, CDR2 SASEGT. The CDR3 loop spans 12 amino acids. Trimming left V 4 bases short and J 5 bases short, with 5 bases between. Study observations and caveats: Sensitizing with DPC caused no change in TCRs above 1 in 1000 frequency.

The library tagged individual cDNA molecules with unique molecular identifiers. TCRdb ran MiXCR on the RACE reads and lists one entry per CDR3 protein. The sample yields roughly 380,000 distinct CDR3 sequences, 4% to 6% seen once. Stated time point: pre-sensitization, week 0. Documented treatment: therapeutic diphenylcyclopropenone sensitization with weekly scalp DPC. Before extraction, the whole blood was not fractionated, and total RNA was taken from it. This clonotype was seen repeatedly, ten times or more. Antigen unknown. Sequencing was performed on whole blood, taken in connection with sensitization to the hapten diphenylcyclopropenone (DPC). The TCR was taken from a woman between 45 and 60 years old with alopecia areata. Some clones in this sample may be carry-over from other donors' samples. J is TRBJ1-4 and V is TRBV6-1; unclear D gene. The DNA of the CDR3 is TGTGCCAGCAGTGGACCAAATGAAAAACTGTTTTTT. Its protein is CASSGPNEKLFF.